Detailed here is one TCR beta chain. This record comes from a study of PD-1 blockade in mismatch repair-deficient tumors. Assay: immunoSEQ multiplex PCR; the TCRdb copy retains only in-frame clones and omits some. The top ten hold 1.5% to 2% of the sample, which has some 17,000 clones, around 82% seen once. Germline loops: CDR1 MNHEY, CDR2 SMNVEV (reference sequence). This CDR3 spans 14 amino acids. Trimming left V 0 bases short and J 9 bases short, with 12 bases between. This rearrangement joins TRBV27 to TRBJ2-1; D is undetermined. The sequenced sample was PBMCs, obtained less than 25 weeks after starting pembrolizumab. The TCR comes from an adult with mismatch repair-deficient cancer. Written as DNA, the CDR3 is TGTGCCAGCAGTTTATCAGTGATTGGCCTTGAGCAGTTCTTC. Amino acids: CASSLSVIGLEQFF.